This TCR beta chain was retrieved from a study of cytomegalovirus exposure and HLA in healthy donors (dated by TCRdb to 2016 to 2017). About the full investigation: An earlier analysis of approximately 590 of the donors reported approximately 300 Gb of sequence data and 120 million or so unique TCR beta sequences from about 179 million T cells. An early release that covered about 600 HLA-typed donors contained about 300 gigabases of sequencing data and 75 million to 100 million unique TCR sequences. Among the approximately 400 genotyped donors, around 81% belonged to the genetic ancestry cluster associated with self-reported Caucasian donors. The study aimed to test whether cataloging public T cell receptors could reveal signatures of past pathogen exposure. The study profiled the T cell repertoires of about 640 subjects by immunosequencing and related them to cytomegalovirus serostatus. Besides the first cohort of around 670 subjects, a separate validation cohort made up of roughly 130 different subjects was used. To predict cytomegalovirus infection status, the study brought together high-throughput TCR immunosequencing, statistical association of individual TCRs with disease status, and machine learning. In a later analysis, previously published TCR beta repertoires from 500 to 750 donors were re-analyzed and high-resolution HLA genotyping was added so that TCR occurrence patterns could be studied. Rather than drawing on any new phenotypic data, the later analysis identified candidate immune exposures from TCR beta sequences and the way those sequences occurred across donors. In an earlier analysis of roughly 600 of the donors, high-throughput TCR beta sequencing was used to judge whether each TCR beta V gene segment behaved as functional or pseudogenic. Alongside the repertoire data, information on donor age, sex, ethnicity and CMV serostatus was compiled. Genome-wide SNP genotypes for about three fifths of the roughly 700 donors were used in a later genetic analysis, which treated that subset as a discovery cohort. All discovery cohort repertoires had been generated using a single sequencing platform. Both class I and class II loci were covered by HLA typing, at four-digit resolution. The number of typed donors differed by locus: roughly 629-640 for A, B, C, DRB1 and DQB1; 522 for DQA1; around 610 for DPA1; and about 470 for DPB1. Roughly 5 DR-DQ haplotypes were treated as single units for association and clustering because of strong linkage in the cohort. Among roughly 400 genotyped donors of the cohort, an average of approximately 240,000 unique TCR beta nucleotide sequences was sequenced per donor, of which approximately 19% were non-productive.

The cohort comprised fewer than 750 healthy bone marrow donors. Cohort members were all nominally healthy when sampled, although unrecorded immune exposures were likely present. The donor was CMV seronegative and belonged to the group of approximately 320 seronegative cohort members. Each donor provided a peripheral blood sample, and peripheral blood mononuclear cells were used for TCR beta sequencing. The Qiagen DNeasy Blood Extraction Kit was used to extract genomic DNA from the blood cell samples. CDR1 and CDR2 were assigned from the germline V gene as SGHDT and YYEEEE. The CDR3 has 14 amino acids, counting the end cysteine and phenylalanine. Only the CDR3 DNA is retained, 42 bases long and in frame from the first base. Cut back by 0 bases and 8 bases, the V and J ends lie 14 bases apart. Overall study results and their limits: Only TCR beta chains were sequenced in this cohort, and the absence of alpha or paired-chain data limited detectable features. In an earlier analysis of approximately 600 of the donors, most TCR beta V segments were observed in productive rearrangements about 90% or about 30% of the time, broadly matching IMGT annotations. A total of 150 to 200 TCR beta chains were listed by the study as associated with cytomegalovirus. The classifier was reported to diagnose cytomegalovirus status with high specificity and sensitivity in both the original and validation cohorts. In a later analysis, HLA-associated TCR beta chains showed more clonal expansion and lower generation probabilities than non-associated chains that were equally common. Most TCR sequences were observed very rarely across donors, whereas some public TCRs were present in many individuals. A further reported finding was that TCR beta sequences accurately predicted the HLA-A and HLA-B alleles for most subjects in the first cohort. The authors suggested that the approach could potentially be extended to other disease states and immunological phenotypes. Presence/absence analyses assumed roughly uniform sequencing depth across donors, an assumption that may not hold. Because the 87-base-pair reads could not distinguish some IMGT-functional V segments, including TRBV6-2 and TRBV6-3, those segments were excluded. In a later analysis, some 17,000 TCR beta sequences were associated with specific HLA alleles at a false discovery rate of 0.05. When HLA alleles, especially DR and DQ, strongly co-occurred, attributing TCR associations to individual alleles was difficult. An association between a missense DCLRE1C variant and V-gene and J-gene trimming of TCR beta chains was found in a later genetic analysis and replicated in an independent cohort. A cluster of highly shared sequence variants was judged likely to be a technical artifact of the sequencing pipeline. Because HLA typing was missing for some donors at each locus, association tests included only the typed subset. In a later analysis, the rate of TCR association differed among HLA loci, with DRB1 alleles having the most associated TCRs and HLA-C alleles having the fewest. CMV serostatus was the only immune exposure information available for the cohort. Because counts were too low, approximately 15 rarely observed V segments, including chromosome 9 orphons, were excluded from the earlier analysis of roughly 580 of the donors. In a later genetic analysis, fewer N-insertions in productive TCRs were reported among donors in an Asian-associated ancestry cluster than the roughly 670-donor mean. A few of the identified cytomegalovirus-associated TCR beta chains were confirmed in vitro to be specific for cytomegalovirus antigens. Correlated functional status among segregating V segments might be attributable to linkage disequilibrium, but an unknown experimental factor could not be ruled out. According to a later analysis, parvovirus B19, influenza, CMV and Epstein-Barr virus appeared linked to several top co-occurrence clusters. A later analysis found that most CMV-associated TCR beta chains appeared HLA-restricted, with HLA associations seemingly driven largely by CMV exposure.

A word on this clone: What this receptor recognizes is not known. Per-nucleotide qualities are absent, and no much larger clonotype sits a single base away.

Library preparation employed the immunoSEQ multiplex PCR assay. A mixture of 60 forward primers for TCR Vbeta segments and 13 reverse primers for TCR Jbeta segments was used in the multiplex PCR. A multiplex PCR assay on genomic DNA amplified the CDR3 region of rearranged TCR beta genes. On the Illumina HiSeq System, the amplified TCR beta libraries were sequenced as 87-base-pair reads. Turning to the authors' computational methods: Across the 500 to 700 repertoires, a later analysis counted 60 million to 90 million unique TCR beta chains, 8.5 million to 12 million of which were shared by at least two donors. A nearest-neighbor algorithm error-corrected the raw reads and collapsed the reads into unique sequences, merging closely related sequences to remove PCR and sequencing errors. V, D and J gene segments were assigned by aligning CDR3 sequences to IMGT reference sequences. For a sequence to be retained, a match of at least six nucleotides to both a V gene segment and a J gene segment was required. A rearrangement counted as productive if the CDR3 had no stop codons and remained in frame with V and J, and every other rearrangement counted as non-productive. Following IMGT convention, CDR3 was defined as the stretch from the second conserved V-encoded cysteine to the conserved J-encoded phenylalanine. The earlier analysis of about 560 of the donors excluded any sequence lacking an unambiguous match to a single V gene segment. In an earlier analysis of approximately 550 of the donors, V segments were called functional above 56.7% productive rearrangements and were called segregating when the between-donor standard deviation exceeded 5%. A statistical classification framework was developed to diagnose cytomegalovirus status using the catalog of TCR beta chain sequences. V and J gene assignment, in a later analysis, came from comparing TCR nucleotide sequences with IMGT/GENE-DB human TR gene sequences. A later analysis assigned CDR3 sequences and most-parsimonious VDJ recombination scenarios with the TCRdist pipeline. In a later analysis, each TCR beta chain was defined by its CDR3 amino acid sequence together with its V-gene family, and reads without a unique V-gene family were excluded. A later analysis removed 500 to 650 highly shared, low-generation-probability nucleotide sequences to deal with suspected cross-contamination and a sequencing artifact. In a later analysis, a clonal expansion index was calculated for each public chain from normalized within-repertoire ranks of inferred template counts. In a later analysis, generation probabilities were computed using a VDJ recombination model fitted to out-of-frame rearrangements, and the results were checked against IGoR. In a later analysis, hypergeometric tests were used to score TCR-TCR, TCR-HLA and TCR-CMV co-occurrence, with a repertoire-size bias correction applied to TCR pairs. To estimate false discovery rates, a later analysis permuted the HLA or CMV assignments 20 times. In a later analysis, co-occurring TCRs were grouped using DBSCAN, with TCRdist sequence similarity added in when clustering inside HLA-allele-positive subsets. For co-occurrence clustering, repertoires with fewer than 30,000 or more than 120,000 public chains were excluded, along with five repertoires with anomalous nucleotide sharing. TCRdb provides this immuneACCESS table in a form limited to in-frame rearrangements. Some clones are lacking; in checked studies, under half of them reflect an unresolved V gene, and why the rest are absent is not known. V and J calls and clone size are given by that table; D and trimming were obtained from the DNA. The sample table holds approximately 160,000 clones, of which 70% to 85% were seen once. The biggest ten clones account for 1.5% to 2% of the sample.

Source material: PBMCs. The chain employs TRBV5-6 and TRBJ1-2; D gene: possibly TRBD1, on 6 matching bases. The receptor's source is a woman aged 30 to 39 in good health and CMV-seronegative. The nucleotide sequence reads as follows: TGTGCCAGCAGCTTGGTTGCTACAGGGTTCGGCTACACCTTC. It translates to CASSLVATGFGYTF.